The next 11 T cell receptor beta chains were all read from a single sample in a study of beta chain features in type 1 diabetes. Every isolated RNA sample was fully reverse transcribed, so sequencing captured expressed TCRB transcripts. TCRdb's table, derived via immunoSEQ multiplex PCR, lists solely in-frame clones and lacks some. The sample holds under 250,000 clones, approximately 14% seen once. Specimen: naive CD4+ T cells from blood. These receptors all come from a woman in her thirties or forties in good health.

This clone has more than one count but fewer than ten. V usage is TRBV27 and J usage is TRBJ1-4; 8 bases agree with TRBD1. The CDR3 is 17 amino acids. Per the germline V gene, CDR1 is MNHEY and CDR2 is SMNVEV (reference sequence). The trim removed 6 bases at V and 0 bases at J, leaving 9 bases unmatched. The CDR3 protein is CASSSFGQGSTNEKLFF. The CDR3 DNA is TGTGCCAGCAGCTCCTTCGGACAGGGTTCAACTAATGAAAAACTGTTTTTT.

The chain uses TRBV18 and TRBJ2-2; D may be TRBD2 (6 bases). From germline, CDR1 is KGHSH and CDR2 LQKENI. This CDR3 has 18 residues. V was pared by 1 base and J by 0 bases, with 15 bases between. CDR3 residues: CASSPRGLKFANTGELFF. In DNA form, the CDR3 reads TGTGCCAGCTCACCACGGGGACTGAAATTCGCGAACACCGGGGAGCTGTTTTTT. The full variable domain, its missing parts supplied by reference TRBV18 and TRBJ2-2, is NAGVMQNPRHLVRRRGQEARLRCSPMKGHSHVYWYRQLPEEGLKFMVYLQKENIIDESGMPKERFSAEFPKEGPSILRIQQVVRGDSAAYFCASSPRGLKFANTGELFFGEGSRLTVL.

The CDR3 DNA reads as TGCGCCAGCAGCTTGGAACCCGGGGGGGCTGGCTACACCTTC. Translating gives CASSLEPGGAGYTF. The chain employs TRBV5-1 and TRBJ1-2; TRBD1 might be the D (6 bases). The CDR3 totals 14 residues. Trimming took 0 bases from V and 7 from J, leaving 13 bases between them. Germline V gives CDR1 SGHRS, CDR2 YFSETQ.

This clone was recorded a few times. The V gene is TRBV2, the J gene TRBJ2-2; 8 nucleotides align to TRBD2. Per germline, CDR1 SNHLY and CDR2 FYNNEI. The CDR3 contains 14 residues. Trimming removed 8 bases from V and 0 bases from J; junction bases left unmatched: 2. CDR3: CASGGGTNTGELFF. The CDR3 nucleotides are TGTGCCAGCGGCGGGGGGACGAACACCGGGGAGCTGTTTTTT.

This clone has a handful of counts. The chain is built from TRBV6-1 and TRBJ2-2; D is unresolved. The CDR3 sequence is 14 residues long. Trimming stripped 2 bases from V and 0 bases from J, with 4 bases between. In germline, CDR1 is MNHNS, CDR2 SASEGT. The CDR3 nucleotides read TGTGCCAGCAGTGAAATCTCGAACACCGGGGAGCTGTTTTTT. This sequence encodes CASSEISNTGELFF.

The chain combines TRBV5-1 with TRBJ2-3; the D is unclear. Trimming took off 0 bases at V and 6 bases at J, with 14 bases between the two ends. CDR3 size: 15 residues. Germline V gives CDR1 SGHRS, CDR2 YFSETQ. The DNA for the CDR3 is TGCGCCAGCAGCTTGGCCTTAGTAGTTTCGGATACGCAGTATTTT. It is translated as CASSLALVVSDTQYF.

The rearrangement links TRBV18 to TRBJ2-7; possibly TRBD1 for D (5 bases). Trimming pared 3 bases from V and 1 base from J, leaving 13 bases between. The germline CDR1 and CDR2 sequences are KGHSH and LQKENI. This CDR3 is built from 15 residues. CDR3 in DNA: TGTGCCAGCTCACCCGCTTGGACACATTCCTACGAGCAGTACTTC. Translated: CASSPAWTHSYEQYF.

The chain uses TRBV5-1 and TRBJ2-1, with 10 bases lining up with TRBD2. V dropped 2 bases and J dropped 4; count of bases not matched to a gene: 6. The CDR3 spans 16 residues. In germline, CDR1 is SGHRS, CDR2 YFSETQ. Written as DNA, the CDR3 is TGCGCCAGCAGCTTAAACTTAGCGGGGGGATACAATGAGCAGTTCTTC. It translates to CASSLNLAGGYNEQFF.

The V and J genes are TRBV9 and TRBJ2-3, with 11 bases aligning to TRBD2. The length of the CDR3 is 17 residues. Germline V CDR1 and CDR2: SGDLS, YYNGEE. The junction had 8 bases not matched to a gene; V was cut back by 3 bases and J by 2 bases. This CDR3 reads CASSAGLAGFTTDTQYF. The CDR3 nucleotides read TGTGCCAGCAGCGCCGGACTAGCGGGCTTTACCACAGATACGCAGTATTTT. Based on the CDR3 plus reference TRBV9 and TRBJ2-3, the full variable domain is DSGVTQTPKHLITATGQRVTLRCSPRSGDLSVYWYQQSLDQGLQFLIQYYNGEERAKGNILERFSAQQFPDLHSELNLSSLELGDSALYFCASSAGLAGFTTDTQYFGPGTRLTVL.

This rearrangement joins TRBV9 to TRBJ2-7; perhaps TRBD2 as D (5 bases). Trimming removed 2 bases at V and 1 base at J, with 10 bases between. Germline lookup yields CDR1 SGDLS and CDR2 YYNGEE. This CDR3 comprises 14 residues. DNA for the CDR3: TGTGCCAGCAGCGTGAACGGGGTGTCCTACGAGCAGTACTTC. Translation: CASSVNGVSYEQYF.

This clone was seen a handful of times. The chain uses TRBV5-4 and TRBJ1-3; D is undetermined. The V gene lost 2 bases and the J gene lost 4 bases, with 7 bases spanning the gap. CDR1 SGHNT and CDR2 YYREEE come from the germline V gene (reference sequence). The CDR3 loop spans 13 amino acids. Written as DNA, the CDR3 is TGTGCCAGCAGCTTCCCCAGGGGAAACACCATATATTTT. This gives the protein CASSFPRGNTIYF. Drawing the rest from reference TRBV5-4 and TRBJ1-3, the complete variable domain is ETGVTQSPTHLIKTRGQQVTLRCSSQSGHNTVSWYQQALGQGPQFIFQYYREEENGRGNFPPRFSGLQFPNYSSELNVNALELDDSALYLCASSFPRGNTIYFGEGSWLTVV.